The 17 T cell receptor beta chains listed next were all sequenced from one sample in a study of T cells in Graves' hyperthyroidism and ophthalmopathy. Authors of the study amplified TCR beta CDR3 regions from RNA transcripts. In the first-round RT-PCR of the TCR CDR3, the HTBI primer set was used. TCRdb recomputed calls from the multiplex PCR reads with MiXCR, one row per CDR3 protein. The repertoire includes about 250,000 distinct CDR3 sequences, approximately 20% of them detected once, and roughly 60% sits in the top ten. Material: blood. These receptor sequences come from a man younger than 45 with Graves' ophthalmopathy.

This clonotype appeared many times. This chain links TRBV11-3 with TRBJ1-1, with D unresolved. The CDR3 is 13 residues long. V was cut by 5 bases and J by 4 bases, with 11 bases left in between. Germline lookup yields CDR1 SGHNT and CDR2 YENEEA. CDR3 coding DNA: TGTGCCAGCAGCCTCGGGTGGGTCACTGAAGCTTTCTTT. Its protein product is CASSLGWVTEAFF.

The V gene is TRBV7-9, the J gene TRBJ1-5, with D unclear. V was clipped by 2 bases and J by 1 base, with 9 bases between them. CDR3 length: 15 amino acids. Germline-derived CDR1 and CDR2 are SEHNR and FQNEAQ (reference sequence). CDR3 nucleotides: TGTGCCAGCAGCTTATCGGAAGGGAGCAATCAGCCCCAGCATTTT. Its translation: CASSLSEGSNQPQHF.

In this sample, this clonotype turned up a few times. The chain couples TRBV28 to TRBJ1-6; no definite D call. The germline V gene encodes CDR1 MDHEN and CDR2 SYDVKM. CDR3 length: 15 amino acids. V was cut by 3 bases and J by 7 bases, with 13 bases left in between. The CDR3, as DNA: TGTGCCAGCAGTTTGTGGAGAGGAGGGAATTCACCCCTCCACTTT. Its translation: CASSLWRGGNSPLHF. The entire variable domain, with the rest obtained from reference TRBV28 and TRBJ1-6, is as follows: DVKVTQSSRYLVKRTGEKVFLECVQDMDHENMFWYRQDPGLGLRLIYFSYDVKMKEKGDIPEGYSVSREKKERFSLILESASTNQTSMYLCASSLWRGGNSPLHFGNGTRLTVT.

The V call is TRBV30, the J call TRBJ1-3, with 9 bases matching TRBD1. The germline CDR1 and CDR2 sequences are GTSNPN and SVGIG (reference sequence). The CDR3 consists of 16 residues. V lost 1 base and J lost 3; bases outside the gene matches: 7. In nucleotides, the CDR3 is TGTGCCTGGAGTGAAAAGGGGACAGGGAGTGGAAACACCATATATTTT. Its protein product is CAWSEKGTGSGNTIYF.

This clonotype was picked up a small number of times. The V call is TRBV30, the J call TRBJ1-1; D is possibly TRBD1 (6 bases). This CDR3 has 13 residues. Germline assignment: CDR1 GTSNPN and CDR2 SVGIG (reference sequence). V was pared by 5 bases and J by 10 bases, with 20 bases between. For the CDR3, the DNA is TGTGCCTGGTCCCCGGGGGGCTCCCAGGGAGCTTTCTTT. Protein product: CAWSPGGSQGAFF.

This clonotype was detected ten times or more. This chain connects TRBV3-1 to TRBJ1-1; D gene uncertain. Trimming stripped 3 bases from V and 4 bases from J, with 6 bases between. CDR3 length equals 12 residues. Germline assignment: CDR1 LGHDT and CDR2 YNNKEL (reference sequence). This CDR3 is CASSQLGTEAFF. CDR3 coding DNA: TGTGCCAGCAGCCAGTTAGGCACTGAAGCTTTCTTT.

The rearrangement links TRBV7-6 to TRBJ1-5; unclear D gene. There are 14 residues in the CDR3. Trimming left V 1 base short and J 4 bases short, with 8 bases between. CDR1 is SGHVS, CDR2 FNYEAQ, per germline. The CDR3 region has the DNA TGTGCCAGCAGCTTAGAAAACAGAAATCAGCCCCAGCATTTT. Protein product: CASSLENRNQPQHF.

This clonotype was detected many times. This chain connects TRBV28 to TRBJ2-1; 11 bases are a match to TRBD1. From germline, CDR1 is MDHEN and CDR2 SYDVKM. After removal of 3 bases from V and 2 bases from J, the junction contained 21 bases not matched to a gene. This CDR3 region has 22 residues. The CDR3, as DNA: TGTGCCAGCAGTTTCCGGACAGGGGGCGGGAAGGGCGGGAGGACCCCCTACAATGAGCAGTTCTTC. Amino acids: CASSFRTGGGKGGRTPYNEQFF. Combining the CDR3 with reference TRBV28 and TRBJ2-1 gives the whole variable domain DVKVTQSSRYLVKRTGEKVFLECVQDMDHENMFWYRQDPGLGLRLIYFSYDVKMKEKGDIPEGYSVSREKKERFSLILESASTNQTSMYLCASSFRTGGGKGGRTPYNEQFFGPGTRLTVL.

This clonotype has a count of ten or more. V is TRBV3-1 and J is TRBJ2-1; perhaps TRBD2 as D (6 bases). Germline V gene sequence: CDR1 LGHDT, CDR2 YNNKEL (reference sequence). The CDR3 runs to 14 residues. Between the trimmed V and J ends, which lost 4 bases and 5 bases, there was a span of 12 bases. This CDR3 reads CASSRSGSNNEQFF. The CDR3 nucleotides read TGTGCCAGCAGCCGGAGCGGGTCAAACAATGAGCAGTTCTTC.

The chain employs TRBV7-2 and TRBJ2-6; TRBD1 matches at 8 bases. V shed 5 bases and J 3 bases; nucleotides not matched to a gene: 3. Germline V gene lookup returns CDR1 SGHTA and CDR2 FQGNSA. The CDR3 covers 15 residues. CDR3 in DNA: TGTGCCAGCAGCAATACAGGGGGTGGGGCCAACGTCCTGACTTTC. Amino acid sequence: CASSNTGGGANVLTF.

This clonotype has a handful of counts. The genes are TRBV7-8 and TRBJ1-2; possibly TRBD1 for D (5 bases). The CDR3 contains 14 residues. V dropped 7 bases and J dropped 8 bases, with 20 bases sitting between them. Germline CDR1 is SGHVS and CDR2 is FQNEAQ. CDR3: CASTPRAAREGYTF. The CDR3 nucleotides are TGTGCCAGCACCCCCAGGGCGGCCAGGGAAGGCTACACCTTC.

This sequence joins TRBV4-2 and TRBJ1-6; D gene unclear. Germline CDR1 is LGHNA and CDR2 is YNFKEQ. The germline V and J ends were trimmed by 0 bases and 0 bases, with 3 bases remaining between them. The CDR3 runs 15 residues. The CDR3 DNA follows: TGTGCCAGCAGCCAAGATCCCTCCTATAATTCACCCCTCCACTTT. It is translated as CASSQDPSYNSPLHF.

This clonotype was picked up many times. The junction shows a germline mismatch at one end, possibly a read error. The V call is TRBV11-3, the J call TRBJ2-3, with D uncertain. The germline gives CDR1 SGHNT, CDR2 YENEEA. The CDR3 sequence is 16 residues long. Written as DNA, the CDR3 is TGTGCCAGCAGCCTAGATGGCAGGTGGAGCACAGATACGCAGTATTTT. Encoded protein: CASSLDGRWSTDTQYF.

The chain carries TRBV7-6 and TRBJ2-7; D ambiguous. Trimming stripped 8 bases from V and 0 bases from J, with 11 bases between. CDR3 size: 13 residues. Germline V gene lookup returns CDR1 SGHVS and CDR2 FNYEAQ. CDR3: CASGAWGSYEQYF. In nucleotides, the CDR3 is TGTGCCAGCGGAGCGTGGGGCTCCTACGAGCAGTACTTC. Full variable domain (rest looked up from reference TRBV7-6 and TRBJ2-7): GAGVSQSPRYKVTKRGQDVALRCDPISGHVSLYWYRQALGQGPEFLTYFNYEAQQDKSGLPNDRFSAERPEGSISTLTIQRTEQRDSAMYRCASGAWGSYEQYFGPGTRLTVT.

The CDR3 region is CASSRTQGGGHNEQFF. In nucleotides, the CDR3 is TGTGCCAGCTCACGTACACAGGGGGGTGGTCACAATGAGCAGTTCTTC. J is TRBJ2-1 and V is TRBV18; TRBD1 aligns across 8 bases. The V gene end was trimmed by 4 bases and the J gene end by 5 bases; junction bases not matched to a gene: 10. This CDR3 comprises 16 residues. Germline V gene data show CDR1 as KGHSH and CDR2 as LQKENI.

The chain is built from TRBV12-3 or TRBV12-4 and TRBJ2-1, with 9 positions matching TRBD1. CDR3 length: 15 residues. V lost 6 bases to trimming and J lost 4 bases; unmatched junction nucleotides: 7. CDR3 in DNA: TGTGCCAGCAGACGCGGGGACAGGGCGTACAATGAGCAGTTCTTC. It translates to CASRRGDRAYNEQFF.

In this sample, this clonotype turned up a few times. The rearrangement joins TRBV5-6 to TRBJ1-5; 7 bases align to TRBD1. CDR1 is SGHDT and CDR2 is YYEEEE in the germline V gene. V shed 2 bases and J 5 bases; nucleotides not matched to a gene: 7. CDR3 length: 15 amino acids. The CDR3 coding sequence is TGTGCCAGCAGCTTTCGTCAGGGGGTGGATCAGCCCCAGCATTTT. The encoded protein is CASSFRQGVDQPQHF.